A selection of T cell receptor beta chains follows, all from one sample in a study of radiotherapy plus CTLA-4 blockade in lung cancer. Method: immunoSEQ multiplex PCR; TCRdb's copy keeps in-frame clones and lacks some. The table has some 110,000 clones, roughly four fifths seen once; the top ten hold 3% to 4%. The sample consisted of peripheral blood, taken from a patient treated with radiotherapy plus ipilimumab. The receptors derive from a human donor with non-small cell lung cancer that progressed on radiotherapy plus ipilimumab. Some clones in this sample may be carry-over from other donors' samples. Both conserved end residues are part of each CDR3. D genes are given only for firm matches. The listing skips clone size in some rows; elsewhere it reads once, few, many or a size class.

size	D	V	J	CDR3	DNA
-	-	TRBV7-9	TRBJ2-1	CASSLLHLGDNEQFF	TGTGCCAGCAGCTTATTACACCTTGGGGACAATGAGCAGTTCTTC
-	-	TRBV28	TRBJ1-2	CASSRTALYGYTF	TGTGCCAGCAGTAGGACAGCTCTCTATGGCTACACCTTC
-	-	TRBV11-1	TRBJ2-7	CASSATSAEQYF	TGTGCCAGCAGCGCCACAAGTGCCGAGCAGTACTTC
-	-	TRBV4-3	TRBJ2-6	CASSQGDLSGANVLTF	TGCGCCAGCAGCCAAGGTGATTTGTCTGGGGCCAACGTCCTGACTTTC
once	-	TRBV2	TRBJ1-5	CASRQGLLRGNQPQHF	TGTGCCAGCAGACAGGGATTGCTCCGGGGCAATCAGCCCCAGCATTTT
-	TRBD1	TRBV15	TRBJ1-5	CATGQGSLNQPQHF	TGTGCCACCGGACAGGGGTCCCTCAATCAGCCCCAGCATTTT
few	-	TRBV10-1	TRBJ1-6	CASSPDPSGPNSPLHF	TGCGCCAGCAGTCCCGACCCCAGCGGGCCTAATTCACCCCTCCACTTT
-	-	TRBV6-5	TRBJ1-2	CASSYSRGAPNYGYTF	TGTGCCAGCAGTTACTCGCGAGGGGCCCCTAACTATGGCTACACCTTC
-	-	TRBV10-3	TRBJ1-2	CAISENSYGYTF	TGTGCCATCAGTGAAAACAGCTATGGCTACACCTTC
-	-	TRBV2	TRBJ1-5	CASSEYGRVSQPQHF	TGTGCCAGCAGTGAATATGGGAGGGTGAGTCAGCCCCAGCATTTT
-	TRBD1	TRBV5-1	TRBJ1-3	CASSFRTGGSGNTIYF	TGCGCCAGCAGCTTTAGGACAGGGGGCTCCGGAAACACCATATATTTT
-	-	TRBV7-3	TRBJ2-1	CASRRTDNEQFF	TGTGCCAGCAGGAGGACCGACAATGAGCAGTTCTTC
-	TRBD1	TRBV7-9	TRBJ1-4	CASSRRQGNEKLFF	TGTGCCAGCAGCCGAAGACAGGGTAACGAAAAACTGTTTTTT
-	TRBD1	TRBV10-2	TRBJ1-2	CASSESTTGGYGYTF	TGCGCCAGCAGTGAGTCTACCACAGGGGGCTATGGCTACACCTTC
-	-	TRBV5-6	TRBJ1-2	CASSLPPPLYGYTF	TGTGCCAGCAGCTTACCTCCACCCCTCTATGGCTACACCTTC
-	-	TRBV6-6	TRBJ2-7	CASSYLDSYYEQYF	TGTGCCAGCAGTTACTTGGACAGCTACTACGAGCAGTACTTC
once	-	TRBV5-1	TRBJ2-7	CASSLEDGSYEQYF	TGCGCCAGCAGCTTGGAGGACGGCTCCTACGAGCAGTACTTC
-	TRBD2	TRBV5-1	TRBJ2-5	CASSLAYLAGQGTQYF	TGCGCCAGCAGCTTGGCTTATCTAGCGGGACAAGGGACCCAGTACTTC
-	TRBD1	TRBV30	TRBJ2-3	CAWSRGFRSDTQYF	TGTGCCTGGAGCAGGGGGTTTCGGTCAGATACGCAGTATTTT
once	TRBD2	TRBV7-3	TRBJ2-3	CASSPAGGGDTQYF	TGTGCCAGCAGCCCAGCGGGGGGAGGAGATACGCAGTATTTT
-	-	TRBV28	TRBJ1-1	CASSPALWNTEAFF	TGTGCCAGCAGCCCCGCACTATGGAACACTGAAGCTTTCTTT
-	-	TRBV6-6	TRBJ2-2	CASSYPRRLNTGELFF	TGTGCCAGCAGTTATCCGCGGAGACTGAACACCGGGGAGCTGTTTTTT
once	TRBD1	TRBV18	TRBJ1-5	CASSPPTETGASYDQPQHF	TGTGCCAGCTCACCACCCACCGAGACAGGGGCCTCCTACGATCAGCCCCAGCATTTT
-	-	TRBV5-1	TRBJ2-7	CASSLGPGGGGYEQYF	TGCGCCAGCAGCTTGGGTCCTGGAGGGGGCGGTTACGAGCAGTACTTC
-	TRBD2	TRBV27	TRBJ2-3	CASSLAGDVSDTQYF	TGTGCCAGCAGTTTAGCGGGGGACGTCTCAGATACGCAGTATTTT
-	TRBD1	TRBV30	TRBJ2-7	CAWSVHLGTGYVYEQYF	TGTGCCTGGAGTGTACATTTGGGGACAGGTTATGTTTACGAGCAGTACTTC
-	-	TRBV4-3	TRBJ1-6	CASSQVSRNSPLHF	TGCGCCAGCAGCCAAGTCTCTCGTAATTCACCCCTCCACTTT
-	TRBD2	TRBV5-1	TRBJ2-7	CASSVLSGGYYEQYF	TGCGCCAGCAGTGTACTCAGCGGGGGATACTACGAGCAGTACTTC
-	TRBD1	TRBV14	TRBJ2-7	CASSQDDLGDSSYEQYF	TGTGCCAGCAGCCAAGACGATCTTGGGGACAGCTCCTACGAGCAGTACTTC
-	-	TRBV27	TRBJ2-7	CASLPGGQGRSYEQYF	TGTGCCAGCCTACCTGGTGGGCAGGGGAGGTCCTACGAGCAGTACTTC
-	-	TRBV7-2	TRBJ1-5	CASSLDRVIQPQHF	TGTGCCAGCAGCTTAGACAGGGTGATTCAGCCCCAGCATTTT
-	TRBD1	TRBV9	TRBJ2-3	CASSPEQGGTDTQYF	TGTGCCAGCAGCCCAGAGCAGGGGGGCACAGATACGCAGTATTTT
-	-	TRBV9	TRBJ2-3	CASSVAQREDTQYF	TGTGCCAGCAGCGTAGCCCAGAGGGAAGATACGCAGTACTTT
-	-	TRBV11-2	TRBJ1-2	CASSLIFGGSGYTF	TGTGCCAGCAGCTTAATCTTCGGAGGAAGCGGCTACACCTTC
-	-	TRBV6-5	TRBJ2-7	CASSYSRAVSYEQYF	TGTGCCAGCAGTTACTCGAGGGCGGTCTCCTACGAGCAGTACTTC
-	-	TRBV7-9	TRBJ1-6	CASSLTTGFYNSPLHF	TGTGCCAGCAGCTTAACGACAGGATTCTATAATTCACCCCTCCACTTT
few	TRBD2	TRBV2	TRBJ2-1	CASSEALRHLLAEHNEQFF	TGTGCCAGCAGTGAAGCGCTTCGTCATTTACTAGCGGAACACAATGAGCAGTTCTTC
-	-	TRBV5-6	TRBJ2-3	CASSFGGDTQYF	TGTGCCAGCAGTTTTGGAGGAGATACGCAGTATTTT
-	-	TRBV2	TRBJ2-7	CASSVVRGNEQYF	TGTGCCAGCAGCGTCGTCAGAGGTAATGAACAGTACTTC
-	-	TRBV7-3	TRBJ2-1	CASSLTAYNEQFF	TGTGCCAGCAGCTTAACGGCCTACAATGAGCAGTTCTTC
few	-	TRBV30	TRBJ2-2	CAWTQVNIAGELFF	TGTGCCTGGACTCAGGTTAATATCGCCGGGGAGCTGTTTTTT
-	TRBD2	TRBV5-1	TRBJ2-1	CASNPSGGEYNEQFF	TGCGCCAGCAACCCTAGCGGGGGGGAGTACAATGAGCAGTTCTTC